The sequence of this TCR beta chain was determined in a study of blood T cell repertoires in COVID-19. Background on the study: The United States, Italy and Spain supplied acute and convalescent COVID-19 samples. T cells, B-cell-depleted T cells, or PBMCs provided the cDNA or gDNA that served as material.

Source study methods: Estimated nucleated cell counts came from reference gene primer amplification. Method: immunoSEQ multiplex PCR; TCRdb's copy keeps in-frame clones and lacks some. From that table come the V and J calls and clone size; the DNA was used to work out D and trimming. The table records a few hundred thousand clones, about 85% of them present only once. CDR3 length: 17 residues. Trimming shortened V by 1 base and J by 7 bases, and 20 bases separated the two germline ends. Germline V gene sequence: CDR1 KGHSH, CDR2 LQKENI. The sequence was obtained from a man aged 18 to 29 with active or convalescent COVID-19. The chain uses TRBV18 and TRBJ2-1; a possible D gene is TRBD1 (6 bases). The specimen sequenced was peripheral blood. CDR3 sequence reads: CASSPQNRVVLKNEQFF. CDR3 in DNA: TGTGCCAGCTCACCACAAAACAGGGTAGTACTTAAGAATGAGCAGTTCTTC.